Below, one TCR beta chain is given with its context. Antigen: not known. TCRdb fed the RT-PCR reads into MiXCR, producing one record per CDR3 protein. The table has under 550,000 distinct CDR3 sequences, approximately 7.1% seen once. V gave up 1 base and J gave up 1 base, with 20 bases separating them. Looked up from germline, CDR1 is SGHAT and CDR2 is FQNNGV. The CDR3 contains 18 residues. The data stem from a study of response to subunit inactivated influenza vaccine. Study conclusions and caveats: The authors put forward the suggestion that each seasonal influenza vaccination may bring in only a limited number of new T cells.

The chain uses TRBV11-2 and TRBJ2-7; a weak D match, TRBD1 (6 bases). This TCR was recovered from a man between 50 and 70 years old who received an inactivated influenza vaccine. The material sequenced was PBMCs from blood, taken 23 months after vaccination. The CDR3 DNA sequence: TGTGCCAGCAGCTTAGTGAGTGGGGGCAGTCCGTTTTCCTACGAGCAGTACTTC. Its translation is CASSLVSGGSPFSYEQYF. Together with reference TRBV11-2 and TRBJ2-7, the CDR3 gives the full variable domain: EAGVAQSPRYKIIEKRQSVAFWCNPISGHATLYWYQQILGQGPKLLIQFQNNGVVDDSQLPKDRFSAERLKGVDSTLKIQPAKLEDSAVYLCASSLVSGGSPFSYEQYFGPGTRLTVT.